The rows below give T cell receptor beta chains drawn from one sample of a study of T cells after posttransplantation cyclophosphamide. Assay: immunoSEQ multiplex PCR; the TCRdb copy retains only in-frame clones and omits some. This sample comprises more than 40,000 clones, none seen once only. The sequencing input was PBMCs. Receptors were obtained from a middle-aged man in good health, CMV-negative, and a related stem cell transplant donor. The CDR3 runs from the conserved cysteine through the conserved F or W. D genes are given only for firm matches. The size field reads how often the clone was seen (once, few, many) or a class if it is expanded.

many	-	14	TRBJ2-7	TRBV9	CASSVAPSNYEQYF	TGTGCCAGCAGCGTAGCTCCTAGTAACTACGAGCAGTACTTC
many	-	14	TRBJ2-1	TRBV5-1	CASSLGGENNEQFF	TGCGCCAGCAGCTTAGGCGGGGAAAACAATGAGCAGTTCTTC
many	TRBD2	16	TRBJ2-5	TRBV19	CASSISPGGLGETQYF	TGTGCCAGTAGTATATCTCCGGGAGGACTGGGAGAGACCCAGTACTTC
many	-	14	TRBJ2-7	TRBV28	CASSLLDRTYEQYF	TGTGCCAGCAGTTTGCTGGACAGAACCTACGAGCAGTACTTC
many	-	15	TRBJ1-1	TRBV30	CAWSEPSGRGTEAFF	TGTGCCTGGAGTGAGCCGAGTGGGCGCGGGACTGAAGCTTTCTTT
many	TRBD2	17	TRBJ2-3	TRBV5-6	CASSLVLAGVSTDTQYF	TGTGCCAGCAGCTTGGTACTAGCGGGGGTTTCCACAGATACGCAGTATTTT
many	-	13	TRBJ1-2	TRBV6-5	CASSYYSADGYTF	TGTGCCAGCAGTTACTACTCCGCGGATGGCTACACCTTC
many	TRBD2	16	TRBJ2-7	TRBV10-3	CAVSGRSLRISYEQYF	TGTGCCGTTAGCGGGAGGTCCCTCCGGATATCCTACGAGCAGTACTTC
many	TRBD2	17	TRBJ2-3	TRBV19	CASSAQQLAGGQDTQYF	TGTGCCAGTAGTGCCCAACAACTAGCGGGAGGACAAGATACGCAGTATTTT
many	-	16	TRBJ2-2	TRBV6-1	CASSEWVGSNTGELFF	TGTGCCAGCAGTGAATGGGTGGGCAGTAACACCGGGGAGCTGTTTTTT
many	-	12	TRBJ1-2	TRBV9	CASGTTLYGYTF	TGTGCCAGCGGGACAACTCTTTATGGCTACACCTTC
many	TRBD2	15	TRBJ2-3	TRBV27	CASWFVAGAPDTQYF	TGTGCCAGTTGGTTCGTAGCGGGAGCCCCAGATACGCAGTATTTT
many	-	11	TRBJ2-7	TRBV20-1	CSARDSYEQYF	TGCAGTGCTAGAGACAGCTACGAGCAGTACTTC
many	-	12	TRBJ1-1	TRBV10-2	CATSEGNTEAFF	TGCGCCACTTCTGAGGGGAACACTGAAGCTTTCTTT
many	-	13	TRBJ2-1	TRBV7-9	CASSPEWMREQFF	TGTGCCAGCAGCCCGGAATGGATGAGGGAGCAGTTCTTC
many	-	15	TRBJ1-5	TRBV27	CASSRDRYFNQPQHF	TGTGCCAGCAGCCGCGACAGGTACTTCAATCAGCCCCAGCATTTT
many	-	13	TRBJ1-1	TRBV5-4	CASSFMAGTEAFF	TGTGCCAGCAGCTTTATGGCGGGGACTGAAGCTTTCTTT